The rows below give T cell receptor beta chains drawn from one sample of a study of blood T cell repertoires in COVID-19. TCRdb's copy holds only in-frame clones and misses some; the assay was immunoSEQ multiplex PCR. In the table there are about 160,000 clones, approximately 84% of which are singletons. Sequenced material: peripheral blood. All receptors derive from a man aged 35 to 55 with acute or convalescent COVID-19. The CDR3 runs from the conserved cysteine through the conserved F or W. The order of the fields is CDR3 protein, CDR3 DNA, J gene, V gene, clone size, D gene. A D gene is named only where the DNA matches it firmly. A row's size may be missing; if present it is once, few, many or a size class.

cdr3_aa: CASSLEGRSAQETQYF
cdr3_nt: TGTGCCAGCAGCTTAGAGGGCAGATCCGCCCAAGAGACCCAGTACTTC
j_call: TRBJ2-5
v_call: TRBV11-3
clone_size: NA
d_call: NA

cdr3_aa: CASSSIILAGGNEQFF
cdr3_nt: TGTGCCAGCAGCTCGATTATACTAGCGGGGGGGAATGAGCAGTTCTTC
j_call: TRBJ2-1
v_call: TRBV7-2
clone_size: once
d_call: TRBD2

cdr3_aa: CASSQGTQTNTGELFF
cdr3_nt: TGCGCCAGCAGCCAGGGGACGCAGACGAACACCGGGGAGCTGTTTTTT
j_call: TRBJ2-2
v_call: TRBV5-1
clone_size: few
d_call: NA

cdr3_aa: CASSIGTALNTEAFF
cdr3_nt: TGTGCCAGTAGTATAGGGACAGCGTTGAACACTGAAGCTTTCTTT
j_call: TRBJ1-1
v_call: TRBV19
clone_size: NA
d_call: NA

cdr3_aa: CSVSGASGYGYTF
cdr3_nt: TGCAGCGTGAGCGGGGCGTCGGGGTATGGCTACACCTTC
j_call: TRBJ1-2
v_call: TRBV29-1
clone_size: NA
d_call: NA

cdr3_aa: CATSRDLYSGPNTGELFF
cdr3_nt: TGTGCCACCAGCAGAGATTTATACTCAGGGCCTAACACCGGGGAGCTGTTTTTT
j_call: TRBJ2-2
v_call: TRBV15
clone_size: NA
d_call: NA

cdr3_aa: CASSLPVSGGLGVGELFF
cdr3_nt: TGTGCCAGCAGCTTACCGGTTAGCGGGGGTCTTGGCGTCGGGGAGCTGTTTTTT
j_call: TRBJ2-2
v_call: TRBV7-2
clone_size: NA
d_call: TRBD2

cdr3_aa: CASSSHQGSWEKLFF
cdr3_nt: TGTGCCAGCAGCTCACATCAGGGGTCCTGGGAAAAACTGTTTTTT
j_call: TRBJ1-4
v_call: TRBV7-9
clone_size: NA
d_call: NA

cdr3_aa: CASSLITGQWGGELFF
cdr3_nt: TGTGCCAGCAGCTTGATAACAGGGCAATGGGGCGGGGAGCTGTTTTTT
j_call: TRBJ2-2
v_call: TRBV5-5
clone_size: once
d_call: NA

cdr3_aa: CASSLQGQGHYEQYF
cdr3_nt: TGCGCCAGCAGCTTGCAGGGACAAGGGCACTACGAGCAGTACTTC
j_call: TRBJ2-7
v_call: TRBV5-1
clone_size: NA
d_call: NA

cdr3_aa: CASAGDIGVGKTQYF
cdr3_nt: TGTGCCAGCGCCGGGGACATTGGGGTCGGGAAGACCCAGTACTTC
j_call: TRBJ2-5
v_call: TRBV2
clone_size: few
d_call: NA

cdr3_aa: CASSLFEAGGTAFF
cdr3_nt: TGTGCCAGCAGCTTATTCGAGGCAGGGGGTACGGCTTTCTTT
j_call: TRBJ1-1
v_call: TRBV7-9
clone_size: once
d_call: TRBD1

cdr3_aa: CATSREGRDDYGYTF
cdr3_nt: TGTGCCACCAGCAGAGAGGGCAGGGATGACTATGGCTACACCTTC
j_call: TRBJ1-2
v_call: TRBV15
clone_size: NA
d_call: NA

cdr3_aa: CASSLSVNRGINTEAFF
cdr3_nt: TGTGCCAGCAGCTTATCCGTTAATAGGGGGATAAACACTGAAGCTTTCTTT
j_call: TRBJ1-1
v_call: TRBV7-3
clone_size: NA
d_call: NA

cdr3_aa: CATVKRVSGNTIYF
cdr3_nt: TGTGCCACTGTAAAGCGAGTCTCTGGAAACACCATATATTTT
j_call: TRBJ1-3
v_call: TRBV13
clone_size: once
d_call: NA

cdr3_aa: CSASQEQGSNTEAFF
cdr3_nt: TGCAGTGCTAGTCAGGAACAGGGGTCGAACACTGAAGCTTTCTTT
j_call: TRBJ1-1
v_call: TRBV20-1
clone_size: NA
d_call: TRBD1

cdr3_aa: CASSPYPNYGYTF
cdr3_nt: TGTGCCAGCAGTCCGTATCCTAACTATGGCTACACCTTC
j_call: TRBJ1-2
v_call: TRBV6-2/TRBV6-3
clone_size: NA
d_call: NA

cdr3_aa: CASSYLTGRDGYTF
cdr3_nt: TGTGCCAGCAGTTATCTGACAGGGCGGGATGGCTACACCTTC
j_call: TRBJ1-2
v_call: TRBV6-6
clone_size: NA
d_call: TRBD1

cdr3_aa: CASSWTAITEAFF
cdr3_nt: TGTGCCAGCAGCTGGACAGCAATCACTGAAGCTTTCTTT
j_call: TRBJ1-1
v_call: TRBV11-3
clone_size: NA
d_call: NA

cdr3_aa: CASFADSNQPQHF
cdr3_nt: TGTGCCAGTTTTGCGGATAGCAATCAGCCCCAGCATTTT
j_call: TRBJ1-5
v_call: TRBV2
clone_size: NA
d_call: NA

cdr3_aa: CASSIGDSNAEAFF
cdr3_nt: TGTGCCAGTAGTATTGGTGACTCAAACGCTGAAGCTTTCTTT
j_call: TRBJ1-1
v_call: TRBV19
clone_size: few
d_call: NA

cdr3_aa: CASSLQGLFQPQHF
cdr3_nt: TGTGCCAGCAGTTTACAAGGACTGTTTCAGCCCCAGCATTTT
j_call: TRBJ1-5
v_call: TRBV28
clone_size: NA
d_call: NA

cdr3_aa: CASNGGRGNTEAFF
cdr3_nt: TGTGCCAGCAATGGGGGCAGGGGGAACACTGAAGCTTTCTTT
j_call: TRBJ1-1
v_call: TRBV2
clone_size: NA
d_call: NA

cdr3_aa: CASNREGRNQPQHF
cdr3_nt: TGTGCCAGCAACAGGGAGGGACGCAATCAGCCCCAGCATTTT
j_call: TRBJ1-5
v_call: TRBV2
clone_size: NA
d_call: NA

cdr3_aa: CASSAPNPGRNNSPLHF
cdr3_nt: TGTGCCAGCAGCGCGCCGAACCCGGGTAGGAATAATTCACCCCTCCACTTT
j_call: TRBJ1-6
v_call: TRBV7-2
clone_size: NA
d_call: NA

cdr3_aa: CASSFGTVLSYNEQFF
cdr3_nt: TGTGCCAGCAGCTTCGGGACAGTCCTGTCCTACAATGAGCAGTTCTTC
j_call: TRBJ2-1
v_call: TRBV5-5
clone_size: NA
d_call: TRBD1

cdr3_aa: CASRNPRGDEQFF
cdr3_nt: TGTGCCAGCAGAAATCCCAGGGGGGATGAGCAGTTCTTC
j_call: TRBJ2-1
v_call: TRBV7-6
clone_size: NA
d_call: NA

cdr3_aa: CASRLAGSGGARGNEQFF
cdr3_nt: TGTGCAAGTCGCTTAGCGGGTAGCGGGGGGGCCCGTGGGAATGAGCAGTTCTTC
j_call: TRBJ2-1
v_call: TRBV12-2
clone_size: once
d_call: NA

cdr3_aa: CASSYLDSSNSPLHF
cdr3_nt: TGTGCCAGCAGTTACCTGGACAGTTCAAATTCACCCCTCCACTTT
j_call: TRBJ1-6
v_call: TRBV6-5
clone_size: NA
d_call: NA

cdr3_aa: CASSFDSYTEAFF
cdr3_nt: TGTGCCAGCAGTTTCGACAGCTACACTGAAGCTTTCTTT
j_call: TRBJ1-1
v_call: TRBV12-3/TRBV12-4
clone_size: NA
d_call: NA

cdr3_aa: CAWSVGGGSYEQYF
cdr3_nt: TGTGCCTGGAGTGTGGGAGGGGGTTCCTACGAGCAGTACTTC
j_call: TRBJ2-7
v_call: TRBV30
clone_size: NA
d_call: NA

cdr3_aa: CASSPLDQETQYF
cdr3_nt: TGTGCCAGCAGTCCCCTAGACCAAGAGACCCAGTACTTC
j_call: TRBJ2-5
v_call: TRBV27
clone_size: NA
d_call: NA

cdr3_aa: CASSSQTGRSRNTIYF
cdr3_nt: TGTGCCAGCTCATCCCAGACTGGAAGGAGCAGAAACACCATATATTTT
j_call: TRBJ1-3
v_call: TRBV18
clone_size: few
d_call: NA

cdr3_aa: CASSDYHRDSQNGYTF
cdr3_nt: TGTGCCAGCAGTGACTACCACCGGGACAGCCAAAATGGCTACACCTTC
j_call: TRBJ1-2
v_call: TRBV25-1
clone_size: NA
d_call: TRBD1

cdr3_aa: CASSVGTGWSGELFF
cdr3_nt: TGTGCCAGCAGCGTTGGGACAGGGTGGTCCGGGGAGCTGTTTTTT
j_call: TRBJ2-2
v_call: TRBV7-3
clone_size: NA
d_call: TRBD1

cdr3_aa: CASSRDRGEKLFF
cdr3_nt: TGTGCCAGCTCCCGGGACAGGGGGGAAAAACTGTTTTTT
j_call: TRBJ1-4
v_call: TRBV2
clone_size: NA
d_call: TRBD1

cdr3_aa: CASSYHIRDYGYEQYF
cdr3_nt: TGTGCCAGCAGTTACCACATCCGGGACTACGGCTACGAGCAGTACTTC
j_call: TRBJ2-7
v_call: TRBV6-5
clone_size: NA
d_call: TRBD2

cdr3_aa: CASGSLSRGRRYTF
cdr3_nt: TGTGCTAGTGGGTCACTCTCCCGCGGCAGGAGGTACACCTTC
j_call: TRBJ1-2
v_call: TRBV12-5
clone_size: NA
d_call: NA

cdr3_aa: CASSVDRGPGTFF
cdr3_nt: TGTGCCAGCAGCGTGGACAGGGGTCCGGGGACTTTCTTT
j_call: TRBJ1-1
v_call: TRBV5-4
clone_size: NA
d_call: TRBD1

cdr3_aa: CASTNGRGPNNEQFF
cdr3_nt: TGTGCCAGCACCAACGGCCGCGGGCCCAACAATGAGCAGTTCTTC
j_call: TRBJ2-1
v_call: TRBV6-5
clone_size: once
d_call: NA

cdr3_aa: CASSSSGGTPYNEQFF
cdr3_nt: TGTGCCAGCAGTTCTTCCGGCGGCACCCCTTACAATGAGCAGTTCTTC
j_call: TRBJ2-1
v_call: TRBV6-2/TRBV6-3
clone_size: NA
d_call: NA

cdr3_aa: CASTGTANTGELFF
cdr3_nt: TGTGCCAGTACTGGGACAGCGAACACCGGGGAGCTGTTTTTT
j_call: TRBJ2-2
v_call: TRBV19
clone_size: NA
d_call: TRBD1

cdr3_aa: CASSFLAGGYEQYF
cdr3_nt: TGTGCCAGCAGCTTCCTGGCGGGGGGTTACGAGCAGTACTTC
j_call: TRBJ2-7
v_call: TRBV6-5
clone_size: NA
d_call: TRBD2

cdr3_aa: CASSPLFGENTEAFF
cdr3_nt: TGTGCCAGCTCACCACTTTTCGGAGAGAACACTGAAGCTTTCTTT
j_call: TRBJ1-1
v_call: TRBV18
clone_size: NA
d_call: NA

cdr3_aa: CASSFGPAPSGANVLTF
cdr3_nt: TGTGCCAGCAGCTTTGGGCCAGCCCCCTCTGGGGCCAACGTCCTGACTTTC
j_call: TRBJ2-6
v_call: TRBV7-3
clone_size: once
d_call: NA

cdr3_aa: CASNGLPGYEQYF
cdr3_nt: TGTGCCAGCAACGGTCTCCCCGGGTACGAGCAGTACTTC
j_call: TRBJ2-7
v_call: TRBV2
clone_size: NA
d_call: NA

cdr3_aa: CATDGRTGVLNEQFF
cdr3_nt: TGTGCCACCGACGGGAGGACAGGGGTTTTGAATGAGCAGTTCTTC
j_call: TRBJ2-1
v_call: TRBV28
clone_size: once
d_call: TRBD1

cdr3_aa: CASSQDQAGVGELFF
cdr3_nt: TGCGCCAGCAGCCAAGATCAGGCGGGGGTGGGGGAGCTGTTTTTT
j_call: TRBJ2-2
v_call: TRBV4-3
clone_size: NA
d_call: TRBD2

cdr3_aa: CASSIDVRSYGYTF
cdr3_nt: TGTGCCAGTAGTATTGATGTCAGGTCCTATGGCTACACCTTC
j_call: TRBJ1-2
v_call: TRBV19
clone_size: NA
d_call: NA

cdr3_aa: CASSYQRTGNTIYF
cdr3_nt: TGTGCCAGCAGCTACCAGCGGACTGGAAACACCATATATTTT
j_call: TRBJ1-3
v_call: TRBV7-2
clone_size: NA
d_call: NA

cdr3_aa: CASSLGRQESVAAFF
cdr3_nt: TGTGCCAGCAGCTTGGGGCGACAAGAATCGGTTGCGGCTTTCTTT
j_call: TRBJ1-1
v_call: TRBV5-4
clone_size: NA
d_call: NA

cdr3_aa: CASSEGTGLDEQFF
cdr3_nt: TGTGCTAGCAGCGAAGGGACAGGGCTTGATGAGCAGTTCTTC
j_call: TRBJ2-1
v_call: TRBV7-7
clone_size: NA
d_call: TRBD1

cdr3_aa: CAIRTGGNTEAFF
cdr3_nt: TGTGCCATCAGGACAGGGGGCAACACTGAAGCTTTCTTT
j_call: TRBJ1-1
v_call: TRBV10-3
clone_size: NA
d_call: TRBD1

cdr3_aa: CASSQRTGKDSPLHF
cdr3_nt: TGTGCCAGCAGCCAACGGACAGGGAAGGATTCACCCCTCCACTTT
j_call: TRBJ1-6
v_call: TRBV3-1/TRBV3-2
clone_size: few
d_call: TRBD1